This entry concerns a single T cell receptor beta chain. Its antigen remains unknown. The method was immunoSEQ multiplex PCR; TCRdb's version includes in-frame clones alone and lacks a portion of them. The profile shows over 130,000 clones, 88% of them singletons. This sample is drawn from a study of T cell responses to AZD1222 COVID-19 vaccine. V was trimmed by 4 bases and J by 4 bases, leaving 14 bases between them. Germline V gives CDR1 MGHRA, CDR2 YSYEKL. There are 15 residues in the CDR3. The analysis combined second doses at about 4 or about 12 weeks. Overall study results and limits: Clonal diversity was possibly underestimated, and the donors were mostly white British, with more females.

This clonotype originated in an adult who received the AZD1222 COVID-19 vaccine. The starting material was peripheral blood, obtained 28 days after the second AZD1222 dose. The chain joins TRBV4-1 to TRBJ1-3, with unresolved D. The CDR3 is CASSLEGVGGNTIYF. CDR3 coding DNA: TGCGCCAGCAGCCTTGAGGGAGTTGGAGGAAACACCATATATTTT.